These 17 T cell receptor beta chains came from one sample sequenced in a study of blood T cell repertoires in COVID-19. The data were produced by immunoSEQ multiplex PCR, yet TCRdb's version contains in-frame clones alone and is incomplete. Here the sample spans 290,000 or so clones, about 85% being singletons. The sample consisted of peripheral blood. The source is a man aged 18 to 29 with active or convalescent COVID-19.

This chain connects TRBV4-1 to TRBJ2-1, with D perhaps TRBD2 (6 bases). The germline V gene has CDR1 MGHRA and CDR2 YSYEKL. The CDR3 consists of 16 residues. V was clipped by 2 bases and J by 5 bases, with 16 bases between them. CDR3 in DNA: TGCGCCAGCAGCCAAAAGGGACTCATGGGAGACAATGAGCAGTTCTTC. Its protein is CASSQKGLMGDNEQFF.

The V gene is TRBV28, the J gene TRBJ1-4; D is uncertain. V dropped 3 bases and J dropped 0 bases, with 5 bases sitting between them. The germline gives CDR1 MDHEN, CDR2 SYDVKM. This CDR3 spans 14 amino acids. The CDR3 region has the DNA TGTGCCAGCAGTTTCCGGGCAACTAATGAAAAACTGTTTTTT. Amino acids: CASSFRATNEKLFF. Filled out from reference TRBV28 and TRBJ1-4, the complete variable domain reads DVKVTQSSRYLVKRTGEKVFLECVQDMDHENMFWYRQDPGLGLRLIYFSYDVKMKEKGDIPEGYSVSREKKERFSLILESASTNQTSMYLCASSFRATNEKLFFGSGTQLSVL.

The chain employs TRBV10-3 and TRBJ1-1, with 11 bases aligning to TRBD1. The ends lost 6 bases at V and 4 bases at J; junction bases unmatched: 4. The germline V gene has CDR1 ENHRY and CDR2 SYGVKD. The CDR3 is 14 amino acids. This chain's CDR3 is CAISLGQGVTEAFF. The CDR3 region has the DNA TGTGCCATCAGCCTGGGACAGGGGGTCACTGAAGCTTTCTTT.

J is TRBJ2-1 and V is TRBV27; tentatively, D is TRBD2 (5 bases). This CDR3 region has 14 residues. V was cut by 5 bases and J by 5 bases, with 13 bases left in between. Germline V lookup: CDR1 MNHEY, CDR2 SMNVEV (reference sequence). CDR3 nucleotide sequence: TGTGCCAGCAGTATAACGGGGAACCACAATGAGCAGTTCTTC. Protein: CASSITGNHNEQFF.

The gene calls are TRBV5-1 and TRBJ2-2; D not resolved. The V and J ends lost 5 bases and 2 bases respectively, with 7 bases between them. Germline assignment: CDR1 SGHRS and CDR2 YFSETQ. The CDR3 loop spans 13 amino acids. CDR3 residues: CASREANTGELFF. The CDR3 DNA follows: TGCGCCAGCAGAGAAGCTAACACCGGGGAGCTGTTTTTT.

V is TRBV24-1 and J is TRBJ2-7; no firm D call. Germline CDR1 reads KGHDR; CDR2 reads SFDVKD. Trimming removed 6 bases from V and 0 bases from J, with 8 bases in between. The CDR3 sequence is 13 residues long. CDR3 protein: CATSPDNSYEQYF. The CDR3 DNA follows: TGTGCCACCAGTCCCGACAACTCCTACGAGCAGTACTTC.

The rearrangement links TRBV14 to TRBJ2-3, with TRBD2 matching over 11 bases. There are 19 residues in the CDR3. The V gene's germline CDR1 is SGHDN and CDR2 FVKESK. V lost 1 base to trimming and J lost 2 bases; unmatched junction nucleotides: 11. CDR3 loop: CASSQGISGGAIPTDTQYF. In nucleotides, the CDR3 is TGTGCCAGCAGCCAAGGAATTAGCGGGGGGGCCATCCCCACAGATACGCAGTATTTT.

This chain uses TRBV27 with TRBJ2-7; TRBD1 is a possible D gene (5 bases). Trimming shortened V by 3 bases and J by 5 bases, and 17 bases separated the two germline ends. This CDR3 is built from 15 residues. Per the germline V gene, CDR1 is MNHEY and CDR2 is SMNVEV (reference sequence). The DNA of the CDR3 is TGTGCCAGCAGTTTCTTCCCAGGGCCCCAAAACGAGCAGTACTTC. Translating gives CASSFFPGPQNEQYF.

The chain uses TRBV6-1 and TRBJ2-5; TRBD2 aligns across 8 bases. The CDR3 is made up of 15 amino acids. J was trimmed by 5 bases and V by 3 bases; bases with no gene match: 8. Germline values: CDR1 MNHNS, CDR2 SASEGT. The CDR3 coding sequence is TGTGCCAGCAGTGAGGTCGGGGGGGCCCCTGAGACCCAGTACTTC. It is translated as CASSEVGGAPETQYF.

The genes are TRBV7-7 and TRBJ1-1; 8 positions match TRBD1. Germline trimming cut 5 bases from V and 3 bases from J; bases unmatched to any gene: 2. The CDR3 totals 13 residues. Germline CDR1 is SSHAT and CDR2 is FNYEAQ (reference sequence). CDR3 region: CASSRDRYTEAFF. CDR3 coding DNA: TGTGCCAGCAGCCGGGACAGGTACACTGAAGCTTTCTTT.

The CDR3 sequence is CASSLAAVNYGYTF. Here the CDR3 DNA reads TGTGCCAGCAGCTTAGCGGCGGTGAACTATGGCTACACCTTC. The chain carries TRBV7-2 and TRBJ1-2; D ambiguous. The CDR3 length is 14 residues. In germline, CDR1 is SGHTA, CDR2 FQGNSA. V lost 0 bases, J lost 2 bases, and 7 bases lay in between.

The chain has TRBV2 and TRBJ2-1; a possible D gene is TRBD2 (7 bases). Germline CDR1 reads SNHLY; CDR2 reads FYNNEI. Trimming took off 6 bases at V and 4 bases at J, with 25 bases between the two ends. This CDR3 spans 18 amino acids. Here the CDR3 DNA reads TGTGCCAGCAGGGGGGCTCTAGCGGAACTGCTGAAGTACAATGAGCAGTTCTTC. Amino acids: CASRGALAELLKYNEQFF.

This clone was seen once. The rearrangement links TRBV7-6 to TRBJ2-5; D is perhaps TRBD2 (6 bases). The V gene's germline CDR1 is SGHVS and CDR2 FNYEAQ. This CDR3 comprises 14 residues. V was trimmed by 2 bases and J by 1 base, leaving 8 bases between them. The CDR3 loop reads CASSLNGGQETQYF. CDR3 DNA: TGTGCCAGCAGCTTAAACGGGGGCCAAGAGACCCAGTACTTC. The full variable domain, with the rest looked up from reference TRBV7-6 and TRBJ2-5, is GAGVSQSPRYKVTKRGQDVALRCDPISGHVSLYWYRQALGQGPEFLTYFNYEAQQDKSGLPNDRFSAERPEGSISTLTIQRTEQRDSAMYRCASSLNGGQETQYFGPGTRLLVL.

This rearrangement joins TRBV27 to TRBJ2-5, with 8 bases aligning to TRBD2. The V gene's germline CDR1 is MNHEY and CDR2 SMNVEV (reference sequence). The V segment lost 4 bases and the J segment 2 bases; nucleotides outside the gene matches: 6. The CDR3 totals 15 residues. DNA for the CDR3: TGTGCCAGCAGTTCCGGGGGGGTGGGACAAGAGACCCAGTACTTC. Its translation is CASSSGGVGQETQYF.

This rearrangement joins TRBV10-2 to TRBJ2-7; 7 bases map to TRBD2. CDR3 length equals 14 residues. Losses at the gene ends were 8 bases for V and 4 bases for J; bases not matched to a gene: 11. Germline loops: CDR1 WSHSY, CDR2 SAAADI. The chain's CDR3 is CASAWGAGRYEQYF. The CDR3 nucleotides read TGCGCCAGCGCATGGGGAGCGGGACGATACGAGCAGTACTTC.

The rearrangement links TRBV15 to TRBJ2-3; D remains ambiguous. V lost 1 base and J lost 5, with 7 bases in between. CDR1 LNHNV and CDR2 YYDKDF come from the germline V gene (reference sequence). This CDR3 has 13 amino acids. For the CDR3, the DNA is TGTGCCACCAGCAGAGTCGCCGGAGATACGCAGTATTTT. Amino acids: CATSRVAGDTQYF.

This clone turned up a few times. The chain employs TRBV7-9 and TRBJ1-1, with a possible D match to TRBD1 (6 bases). The CDR3 totals 15 residues. V lost 0 bases and J lost 4, with 12 bases in between. CDR1 is SEHNR, CDR2 FQNEAQ, per germline (reference sequence). CDR3 protein: CASSLATGKSTEAFF. In DNA, the CDR3 is TGTGCCAGCAGCTTAGCCACAGGGAAAAGCACTGAAGCTTTCTTT.